These T cell receptor beta chains were read from a single sample in a study of blood T cell repertoires in COVID-19. Method: immunoSEQ multiplex PCR; TCRdb's copy keeps in-frame clones and lacks some. The table shows 310,000 or so clones, with around 85% occurring only once. The specimen sequenced was peripheral blood. These TCRs come from a woman aged 30 to 39 who had recovered from COVID-19. CDR3s include the opening cysteine and the closing phenylalanine or tryptophan. The order of the fields is clone size, D gene, J gene, CDR3 length, V gene, CDR3 DNA, CDR3 protein. A D gene is named only where the DNA matches it firmly. A clone size is listed for some rows: how often the clone was seen (once, few, many), or a class if it is expanded.

NA,TRBD1,TRBJ1-2,16,TRBV5-1,TGCGCCAGCAGCTTGGCCCGAACGACAGGGGGCGGAGGCTACACCTTC,CASSLARTTGGGGYTF
NA,NA,TRBJ2-7,12,TRBV5-6,TGTGCCAGCAGCTTATTCAGCTACGAGCAGTACTTC,CASSLFSYEQYF
once,TRBD1,TRBJ2-7,13,TRBV12-3/TRBV12-4,TGTGCCAGCAGTTTGACAGGGGGGAACGAGCAGTACTTC,CASSLTGGNEQYF
NA,TRBD2,TRBJ2-2,15,TRBV19,TGTGCCAGTAGTATCCCAGCGGGAGGTGTCGGGGAGCTGTTTTTT,CASSIPAGGVGELFF
once,TRBD2,TRBJ2-1,15,TRBV4-1,TGCGCCAGCAGCCCATTAGGACTAGCCTACAATGAGCAGTTCTTC,CASSPLGLAYNEQFF
NA,NA,TRBJ2-1,14,TRBV9,TGTGCCAGCAGCGTAGCGGGCGTCGAGGGTGAGCAGTTCTTC,CASSVAGVEGEQFF
NA,NA,TRBJ1-1,14,TRBV4-1,TGCGCCAGCAGCCAAGATCAAGGGGGTACTGAAGCTTTCTTT,CASSQDQGGTEAFF
NA,TRBD1,TRBJ1-2,15,TRBV4-2,TGTGCCAGCAGCCAGCTCGAGGGACAGGGGGACGGCTACACCTTC,CASSQLEGQGDGYTF
NA,NA,TRBJ1-1,14,TRBV7-2,TGTGCCAGCAGCCCCAGACAGCGCGACTCAGAAGCTTTCTTT,CASSPRQRDSEAFF
NA,NA,TRBJ1-3,15,TRBV12-5,TGTGCTAGTGGTTTGGTCCCAAACTCTGGAAACACCATATATTTT,CASGLVPNSGNTIYF
NA,NA,TRBJ2-2,13,TRBV5-5,TGTGCCAGCAGCTTGGCCGTCACCGGGGAGCTGTTTTTT,CASSLAVTGELFF
NA,NA,TRBJ1-6,15,TRBV19,TGTGCCAGTAGTATCGGGACAACAATCCATTCACCCCTCCACTTT,CASSIGTTIHSPLHF
few,TRBD1,TRBJ1-2,13,TRBV2,TGTGCCAGCAGGGTCGGGACAGACTATGGCTACACCTTC,CASRVGTDYGYTF
NA,TRBD1,TRBJ1-4,15,TRBV19,TGTGCCAGTAGTAGGAGGGACAGGGGGCGTGAAAAACTGTTTTTT,CASSRRDRGREKLFF
once,NA,TRBJ2-3,18,TRBV15,TGTGCCACCAGCAGTCCCCCCATGGCGGACAAGAACACAGATACGCAGTATTTT,CATSSPPMADKNTDTQYF
NA,TRBD1,TRBJ2-4,17,TRBV19,TGTGCCAGTAGTCCCGGGACAGAAAATTTAGCCAAAAACATTCAGTACTTC,CASSPGTENLAKNIQYF
once,NA,TRBJ1-1,17,TRBV19,TGTGCCAGTAGTCGTTCCGGGACTTTGGCCGTGAACACTGAAGCTTTCTTT,CASSRSGTLAVNTEAFF
once,NA,TRBJ2-3,13,TRBV5-4,TGTGCCAGCAGCTTGGCAGCGGGAGATACGCAGTATTTT,CASSLAAGDTQYF
NA,TRBD1,TRBJ2-5,17,TRBV7-2,TGTGCCAGCAGCGCACGGACAGGGGGGCTTCTTCAAGAGACCCAGTACTTC,CASSARTGGLLQETQYF
NA,TRBD1,TRBJ2-5,13,TRBV7-9,TGTGCCACCGGGACAGGGGAATTTGAGACCCAGTACTTC,CATGTGEFETQYF
NA,TRBD1,TRBJ2-2,17,TRBV5-1,TGCGCCAGCAGCTTGGCGGGATTTGACAGGGCCACCGGGGAGCTGTTTTTT,CASSLAGFDRATGELFF
NA,TRBD1,TRBJ1-1,12,TRBV19,TGTGCCGCCCGACAGGGGGGCACTGAAGCTTTCTTT,CAARQGGTEAFF
NA,NA,TRBJ2-4,18,TRBV2,TGTGCCAGCAGTGAGAACAGGGGAGGTGGGGTGGCCAAAAACATTCAGTACTTC,CASSENRGGGVAKNIQYF
NA,NA,TRBJ2-2,17,TRBV13,TGTGCCAGCAGCTTAGGGGGCCGGGGATCGGTCTCCGGGGAGCTGTTTTTT,CASSLGGRGSVSGELFF
NA,NA,TRBJ1-6,13,TRBV7-8,TGTGCCAGCAGCTTATATCATAGTTCACCCCTCCACTTT,CASSLYHSSPLHF
NA,TRBD1,TRBJ1-5,18,TRBV6-2/TRBV6-3,TGTGCCAGCAGTTACCGCCGGGACAGGGGAAACAGCAATCAGCCCCAGCATTTT,CASSYRRDRGNSNQPQHF
NA,NA,TRBJ1-1,12,TRBV2,TGTGCCAGGACTTACGGAAACACTGAAGCTTTCTTT,CARTYGNTEAFF
NA,NA,TRBJ1-2,14,TRBV12-5,TGTGCTAGTGGTCCTTCAGTCGGGATCTATGGCTACACCTTC,CASGPSVGIYGYTF
NA,TRBD2,TRBJ2-7,16,TRBV28,TGTGCCAGCAGTCCTACCCCAAGCGGGAGGGCCAACGAGCAGTACTTC,CASSPTPSGRANEQYF
NA,NA,TRBJ2-7,15,TRBV27,TGTGCCAGCAGTTTAAACAGGGTCCTCAACTACGAGCAGTACTTC,CASSLNRVLNYEQYF
NA,NA,TRBJ1-1,16,TRBV9,TGTGCCAGCAGCGTAGGTAGACACTTTATGAACACTGAAGCTTTCTTT,CASSVGRHFMNTEAFF
NA,NA,TRBJ1-6,15,TRBV5-1,TGCGCCAGCAGCTTGGCCAACAGGGTAGATTCACCCCTCCACTTT,CASSLANRVDSPLHF
NA,TRBD1,TRBJ1-3,14,TRBV6-6,TGTGCCAGCAGGCGTCGACAGGGCGCGGACACCATATATTTT,CASRRRQGADTIYF
NA,TRBD1,TRBJ1-5,17,TRBV4-1,TGCGCCAGCAGCCAAGTGACAGGGGATATCAGCAATCAGCCCCAGCATTTT,CASSQVTGDISNQPQHF
NA,TRBD2,TRBJ2-3,16,TRBV4-2,TGTGCCAGCAGCCAAGCAGAACTAGCGGGCACAGATACGCAGTATTTT,CASSQAELAGTDTQYF
NA,NA,TRBJ1-2,14,TRBV6-5,TGTGCCAGCAGTTACTCGTCCACCCAGGGTGGCTACACCTTC,CASSYSSTQGGYTF
NA,TRBD1,TRBJ1-1,13,TRBV18,TGTGCCAGCTCAGTCACAGGGGTCACTGAAGCTTTCTTT,CASSVTGVTEAFF
NA,TRBD2,TRBJ2-7,14,TRBV4-1,TGCGCCAGCAGCCAAGAGGGACTAACCTACGAGCAGTACTTC,CASSQEGLTYEQYF
NA,NA,TRBJ1-2,16,TRBV7-2,TGTGCCAGCAGCTCCCAGGTGGACAGAGATAACTATGGCTACACCTTC,CASSSQVDRDNYGYTF
NA,TRBD1,TRBJ1-1,20,TRBV6-7,TGTGCCAGCAGTTACGATTTAGTTGTTTGGGACAGGGGCCCGAACACTGAAGCTTTCTTT,CASSYDLVVWDRGPNTEAFF